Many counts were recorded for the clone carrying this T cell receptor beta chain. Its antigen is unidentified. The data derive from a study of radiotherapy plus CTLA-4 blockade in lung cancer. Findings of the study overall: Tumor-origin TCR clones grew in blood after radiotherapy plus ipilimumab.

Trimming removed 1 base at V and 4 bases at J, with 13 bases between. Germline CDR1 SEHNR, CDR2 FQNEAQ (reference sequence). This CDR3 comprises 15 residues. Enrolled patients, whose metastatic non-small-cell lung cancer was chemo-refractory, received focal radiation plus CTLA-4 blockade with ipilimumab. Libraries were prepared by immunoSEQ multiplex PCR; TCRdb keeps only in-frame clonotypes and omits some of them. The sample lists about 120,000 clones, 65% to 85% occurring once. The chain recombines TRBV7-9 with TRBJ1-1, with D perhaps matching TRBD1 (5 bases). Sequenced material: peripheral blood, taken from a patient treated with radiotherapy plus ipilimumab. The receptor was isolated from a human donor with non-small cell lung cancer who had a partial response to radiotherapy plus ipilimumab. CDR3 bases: TGTGCCAGCAGCTTAGGGGGAGGGGATGGCACTGAAGCTTTCTTT. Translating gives CASSLGGGDGTEAFF.